The 26 T cell receptor beta chains below all came from one sample that was sequenced in a study of T-cell reconstitution after alpha-beta-depleted transplantation in children. Using unique molecular identifiers, the investigators prepared the TCRbeta library. TCRdb analysed the PCR reads with MiXCR anew, one entry per CDR3 protein. The repertoire holds nearly 350,000 distinct CDR3 sequences, with 15% to 20% as singletons. This material consisted of PBMCs, mostly from graft donor cells, taken 360 days after TCRalphabeta/CD19-depleted stem cell transplant. All receptors come from a male patient under 10 years old who had a stem cell transplant for acute lymphoblastic leukemia, so the T cells may come from the graft donor.

This clonotype was recorded a few times. The chain uses TRBV6-2 or TRBV6-3 and TRBJ1-5; D unclear. Germline V gene lookup returns CDR1 MNHEY and CDR2 SVGEGT. V lost 6 bases to trimming and J lost 0 bases, with 21 bases between them. CDR3 length: 18 residues. The CDR3 protein is CASSRRGSQALSNQPQHF. CDR3 bases: TGTGCCAGCAGCAGAAGAGGCTCCCAGGCTCTTAGCAATCAGCCCCAGCATTTT.

The V gene is TRBV4-3, the J gene TRBJ2-1; no clear D gene. V lost 0 bases, J lost 4 bases, and 7 bases lay in between. The CDR3 has 14 amino acids. Germline CDR1 and CDR2: LGHNA and YSLEER. The CDR3 nucleotides are TGCGCCAGCAGCCAAGAAAACTTTTACAATGAGCAGTTCTTC. Encoded protein: CASSQENFYNEQFF.

This clonotype was seen a few times. The J gene is TRBJ2-7, the V gene TRBV4-1; D uncertain. The V end was cut by 1 base, the J end by 6 bases, with 10 bases between. This CDR3 is 13 amino acids long. Germline V gives CDR1 MGHRA, CDR2 YSYEKL. CDR3 in DNA: TGCGCCAGCAGCCAAGTTCTAGAAACCGAGCAGTACTTC. This sequence encodes CASSQVLETEQYF.

This clonotype was picked up many times. V gene TRBV20-1 combines with J gene TRBJ2-3; 8 positions match TRBD1. Germline values: CDR1 DFQATT, CDR2 SNEGSKA (reference sequence). Unmatched junction bases numbered 5, after V lost 1 base and J lost 5 bases. The CDR3 runs 14 residues. CDR3 amino acids: CSARGQGSLDTQYF. CDR3 nucleotide sequence: TGCAGTGCTAGAGGACAGGGGAGCCTAGATACGCAGTATTTT.

There are many counts of this clonotype. The chain recombines TRBV6-5 with TRBJ2-2; the D gene is possibly TRBD2 (7 bases). The length of the CDR3 is 16 residues. Germline loops: CDR1 MNHEY, CDR2 SVGAGI. V gave up 2 bases and J gave up 7 bases, with 17 bases separating them. The CDR3 region has the DNA TGTGCCAGCAGTTACCCCGGGCGGGGGCTTAACGGGGAGCTGTTTTTT. This gives the protein CASSYPGRGLNGELFF.

In its sample, this clonotype was seen a few times. This chain uses TRBV27 with TRBJ2-1, with 7 nucleotides matching TRBD1. Looked up from germline, CDR1 is MNHEY and CDR2 is SMNVEV (reference sequence). The length of the CDR3 is 15 residues. Unmatched junction bases numbered 5, after V lost 6 bases and J lost 0 bases. The CDR3 spells CASRYGTASYNEQFF. DNA for the CDR3: TGTGCCAGCAGGTACGGGACAGCCTCCTACAATGAGCAGTTCTTC.

The chain has TRBV15 and TRBJ2-4, with D possibly matching TRBD1 (5 bases). Germline V gene sequence: CDR1 LNHNV, CDR2 YYDKDF (reference sequence). The V end was cut by 5 bases, the J end by 8 bases, with 13 bases between. The CDR3 extends over 13 amino acids. The CDR3 reads CATSVQGGYIQYF. CDR3 DNA sequence: TGTGCCACCAGCGTGCAGGGTGGGTACATTCAGTACTTC.

This clonotype came up a few times. J is TRBJ2-1 and V is TRBV20-1; 9 bases match TRBD2. The CDR3 consists of 15 residues. Looked up from germline, CDR1 is DFQATT and CDR2 is SNEGSKA (reference sequence). Trimming took 6 bases from V and 3 from J; bases not matched to a gene: 9. The CDR3 coding sequence is TGCAGTGCCGGGCCTAGCGGGAAAGACTACAATGAGCAGTTCTTC. This encodes CSAGPSGKDYNEQFF.

Ten or more counts support this clonotype. The J gene is TRBJ1-1, the V gene TRBV3-1; D is unresolved. Germline loops: CDR1 LGHDT, CDR2 YNNKEL (reference sequence). The CDR3 sequence is 14 residues long. Trimming pared 2 bases from V and 1 base from J, leaving 8 bases between. CDR3 in amino acids: CASSQLTQNTEAFF. CDR3 in DNA: TGTGCCAGCAGCCAACTGACCCAGAACACTGAAGCTTTCTTT.

This clonotype was seen a handful of times. The rearrangement uses TRBV4-2 and TRBJ2-3; either TRBD1 or TRBD2 may fit D (5 bases each). Germline V lookup: CDR1 LGHNA, CDR2 YNFKEQ. The CDR3 loop spans 15 amino acids. Trimming shortened V by 4 bases and J by 2 bases, and 13 bases separated the two germline ends. The CDR3 loop reads CASSLGRGYTDTQYF. In DNA, the CDR3 is TGTGCCAGCAGCCTGGGTCGGGGCTACACAGATACGCAGTATTTT.

The chain is built from TRBV6-5 and TRBJ1-5, with D possibly TRBD1 on 5 matching bases. CDR1 and CDR2 (germline): MNHEY, SVGAGI. Trimming cost V 6 bases and J 15 bases, with 18 bases left between them. CDR3 size: 12 residues. CDR3 sequence reads: CASRRPRGPWHF. The CDR3 DNA sequence: TGTGCCAGCAGACGCCCTAGGGGTCCTTGGCATTTT.

The CDR3 region is CASSFPLAGGPYEQFF. CDR3 coding DNA: TGTGCCAGCAGTTTCCCACTAGCGGGAGGGCCATATGAGCAGTTCTTC. V and J are TRBV28 and TRBJ2-1; TRBD2 agrees at 13 bases. Germline trimming cut 3 bases from V and 8 bases from J; bases unmatched to any gene: 7. CDR3 size: 16 residues. The germline V gene has CDR1 MDHEN and CDR2 SYDVKM.

This clonotype was picked up a small number of times. V gene TRBV29-1 combines with J gene TRBJ1-1, with a weak D call TRBD1 (6 bases). V lost 7 bases to trimming and J lost 7 bases, with 25 bases between them. This CDR3 comprises 15 residues. Germline assignment: CDR1 SQVTM and CDR2 ANQGSEA. The CDR3 DNA reads as TGCAGCGCCTGGGGGGGGCCGACAGGCCCCCTTGAAGCTTTCTTT. This translates into CSAWGGPTGPLEAFF.

This clonotype was observed many times. This chain uses TRBV5-1 with TRBJ2-1; D is uncertain. Deletions cut 4 bases from V and 9 bases from J, with 8 bases between. Germline CDR1 is SGHRS and CDR2 is YFSETQ. The CDR3 spans 11 residues. The CDR3 DNA reads TGCGCCAGCAGCAGAAGTATTGAGCAGTTCTTC. This gives the protein CASSRSIEQFF.

This clonotype appeared a few times. The chain links TRBV28 to TRBJ2-3, with 9 bases matching TRBD1. CDR3 length: 17 amino acids. V lost 3 bases to trimming and J lost 1 base; unmatched junction nucleotides: 8. Germline CDR1 reads MDHEN; CDR2 reads SYDVKM. In nucleotides, the CDR3 is TGTGCCAGCAGTTTGGGGATCTGGGACAGGGGCACAGATACGCAGTATTTT. Translation: CASSLGIWDRGTDTQYF.

This clonotype was seen a single time. The rearrangement uses TRBV5-2 and TRBJ2-7; the D call in the table, TRBD1, was not verified against the DNA. TRBV5-2 is a pseudogene locus. The CDR3 length is 14 residues. The CDR3 DNA reads as TGTGCCAGGGGCCCTGCGAGACCAGGGGGTGAGCAGTACTTC. It is translated as CARGPARPGGEQYF.

This clonotype turned up a few times. This rearrangement joins TRBV28 to TRBJ2-1; D perhaps matches TRBD2 (5 bases). There are 18 residues in the CDR3. Germline V CDR1 and CDR2: MDHEN, SYDVKM. Trimming left V 2 bases short and J 3 bases short, with 20 bases between. The CDR3 is CASSLGYSGNQIYNEQFF. CDR3 nucleotide sequence: TGTGCCAGCAGTTTAGGGTACAGCGGAAATCAAATCTACAATGAGCAGTTCTTC.

The chain links TRBV5-1 to TRBJ2-3; 9 nucleotides align to TRBD2. Germline V gives CDR1 SGHRS, CDR2 YFSETQ. This CDR3 contains 16 residues. Germline trimming cut 5 bases from V and 3 bases from J; bases unmatched to any gene: 10. CDR3 protein: CASRGVAGDLTDTQYF. In DNA form, the CDR3 reads TGCGCCAGCAGAGGAGTAGCGGGAGACTTGACAGATACGCAGTATTTT.

This chain uses TRBV18 with TRBJ2-1, with a possible D match to TRBD1 (6 bases). Trimming left V 0 bases short and J 4 bases short, with 16 bases between. The CDR3 runs 17 residues. Germline assignment: CDR1 KGHSH and CDR2 LQKENI. This chain's CDR3 is CASSPPGAQLSYNEQFF. The CDR3 bases are TGTGCCAGCTCACCACCGGGGGCCCAGCTATCTTACAATGAGCAGTTCTTC.

This clonotype came up many times. The chain uses TRBV20-1 and TRBJ2-3; 10 positions match TRBD2. The CDR3 extends over 15 amino acids. V lost 6 bases to trimming and J lost 2 bases; unmatched junction nucleotides: 8. CDR1 and CDR2 (germline): DFQATT, SNEGSKA (reference sequence). The CDR3 DNA sequence: TGCAGTGCACTTTCCACTAGCGGGACCACAGATACGCAGTATTTT. It yields the protein CSALSTSGTTDTQYF.

Many counts were recorded for this clonotype. V is TRBV10-3 and J is TRBJ2-1; TRBD1 agrees at 8 bases. V was clipped by 4 bases and J by 7 bases; unmatched bases: 0. The CDR3 covers 12 residues. CDR1 is ENHRY and CDR2 is SYGVKD in the germline V gene. The CDR3 here is CAISGTGNEQFF. The CDR3 DNA sequence: TGTGCCATCAGTGGGACAGGGAATGAGCAGTTCTTC.

This clonotype has just a few counts. V usage is TRBV9 and J usage is TRBJ1-2, with a tentative D call TRBD1 (6 bases). The V gene's germline CDR1 is SGDLS and CDR2 YYNGEE. The CDR3 extends over 14 amino acids. Trimming cost V 4 bases and J 7 bases, with 17 bases left between them. The CDR3 protein is CASSTDGGSSGYTF. The CDR3 coding sequence is TGTGCCAGCAGCACGGATGGGGGCAGCTCTGGCTACACCTTC.

There are a few counts of this clonotype. The rearrangement joins TRBV9 to TRBJ2-2; 9 bases line up with TRBD2. V lost 4 bases to trimming and J lost 2 bases; unmatched junction nucleotides: 9. The germline gives CDR1 SGDLS, CDR2 YYNGEE. The CDR3 length is 17 residues. This CDR3 reads CASSFPQGLANTGELFF. Here the CDR3 DNA reads TGTGCCAGCAGCTTCCCCCAGGGACTAGCAAACACCGGGGAGCTGTTTTTT. Full variable domain (rest looked up from reference TRBV9 and TRBJ2-2): DSGVTQTPKHLITATGQRVTLRCSPRSGDLSVYWYQQSLDQGLQFLIQYYNGEERAKGNILERFSAQQFPDLHSELNLSSLELGDSALYFCASSFPQGLANTGELFFGEGSRLTVL.

The rearrangement joins TRBV7-2 to TRBJ2-7; possibly TRBD2 for D (5 bases). The CDR3 covers 16 residues. Germline V lookup: CDR1 SGHTA, CDR2 FQGNSA. Trimming took 4 bases from V and 1 from J, leaving 17 bases between them. In nucleotides, the CDR3 is TGTGCCAGCAGCTATAGAGGGCAGGTTCCATCCTACGAGCAGTACTTC. This gives the protein CASSYRGQVPSYEQYF. Complete variable domain (other parts from reference TRBV7-2 and TRBJ2-7): GAGVSQSPSNKVTEKGKDVELRCDPISGHTALYWYRQSLGQGLEFLIYFQGNSAPDKSGLPSDRFSAERTGGSVSTLTIQRTQQEDSAVYLCASSYRGQVPSYEQYFGPGTRLTVT.

This clonotype has more than one count but fewer than ten. The V call is TRBV27, the J call TRBJ2-1, with 11 bases identical to TRBD1. Germline lookup yields CDR1 MNHEY and CDR2 SMNVEV (reference sequence). Trimming at V came to 2 bases and at J to 6 bases, leaving 3 bases not matched to a gene. CDR3 size: 15 residues. The CDR3 loop is CASSLRTGGFNEQFF. CDR3 nucleotide sequence: TGTGCCAGCAGTTTAAGGACAGGGGGCTTCAATGAGCAGTTCTTC.

The chain carries TRBV6-2 or TRBV6-3 and TRBJ1-1; perhaps TRBD1 as D (5 bases). Trimming cost V 0 bases and J 1 base, with 9 bases left between them. Germline V gives CDR1 MNHEY, CDR2 SVGEGT. The CDR3 has 15 residues. CDR3 bases: TGTGCCAGCAGTTACTCGCGGGACCCGAACACTGAAGCTTTCTTT. Protein: CASSYSRDPNTEAFF.